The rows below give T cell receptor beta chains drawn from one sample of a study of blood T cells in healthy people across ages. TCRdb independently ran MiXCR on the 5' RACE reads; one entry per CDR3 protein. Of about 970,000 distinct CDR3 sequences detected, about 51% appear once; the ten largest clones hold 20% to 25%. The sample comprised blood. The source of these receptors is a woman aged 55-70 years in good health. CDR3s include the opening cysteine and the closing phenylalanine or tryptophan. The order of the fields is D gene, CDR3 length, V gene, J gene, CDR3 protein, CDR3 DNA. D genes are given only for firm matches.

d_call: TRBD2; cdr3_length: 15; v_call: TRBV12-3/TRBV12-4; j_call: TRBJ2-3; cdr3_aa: CASSPDSIGTGGQYF; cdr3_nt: TGTGCCAGCAGCCCGGACTCTATAGGTACGGGAGGGCAGTATTTT
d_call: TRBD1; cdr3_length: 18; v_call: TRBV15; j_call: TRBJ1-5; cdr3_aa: CATRTEGQGDVGNQPQHF; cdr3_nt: TGTGCCACCAGGACAGAGGGACAGGGGGATGTGGGCAATCAGCCCCAGCATTTT
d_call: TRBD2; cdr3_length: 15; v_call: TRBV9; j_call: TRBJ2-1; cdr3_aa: CASSAAPILAGEQFF; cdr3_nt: TGTGCCAGCAGCGCCGCACCGATACTAGCGGGTGAGCAGTTCTTC
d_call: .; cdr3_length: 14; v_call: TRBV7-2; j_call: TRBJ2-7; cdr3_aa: CASSLGREAYEQYF; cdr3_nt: TGTGCCAGCAGCTTAGGTAGGGAAGCTTACGAGCAGTACTTC
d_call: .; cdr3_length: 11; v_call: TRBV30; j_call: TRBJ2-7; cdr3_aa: CAWTGGIEQYF; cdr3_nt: TGTGCCTGGACAGGGGGGATCGAGCAGTACTTC
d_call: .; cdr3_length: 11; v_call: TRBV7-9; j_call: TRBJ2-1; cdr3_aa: CASAASSEQFF; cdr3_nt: TGTGCCTCTGCGGCGTCGAGTGAGCAGTTCTTC
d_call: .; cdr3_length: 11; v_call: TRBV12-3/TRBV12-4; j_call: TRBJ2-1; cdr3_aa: CAIALGREQFF; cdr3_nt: TGTGCCATCGCACTTGGACGTGAGCAGTTCTTC
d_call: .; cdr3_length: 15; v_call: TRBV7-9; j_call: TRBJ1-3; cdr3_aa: CASSLPQATGNTIYF; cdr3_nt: TGTGCCAGCAGCTTACCGCAGGCGACTGGAAACACCATATATTTT
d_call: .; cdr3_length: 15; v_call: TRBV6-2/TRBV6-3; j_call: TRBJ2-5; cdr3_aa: CASSFGLSLRETQYF; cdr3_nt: TGTGCCAGCAGTTTTGGACTATCCCTAAGGGAGACCCAGTACTTC
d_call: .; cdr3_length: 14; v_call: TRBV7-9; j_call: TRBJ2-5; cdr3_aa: CASSSHRVGETQYF; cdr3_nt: TGTGCCAGCAGCTCCCACAGGGTAGGGGAGACCCAGTACTTC
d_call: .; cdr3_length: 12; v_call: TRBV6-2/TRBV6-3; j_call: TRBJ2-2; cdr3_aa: CASSINTGELFF; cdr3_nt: TGTGCCAGCAGTATAAACACCGGGGAGCTGTTTTTT
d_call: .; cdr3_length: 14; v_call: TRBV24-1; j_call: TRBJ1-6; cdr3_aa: CATSLDSSNSPLHF; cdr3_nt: TGTGCCACCAGTCTGGACAGCTCAAATTCACCCCTCCACTTT
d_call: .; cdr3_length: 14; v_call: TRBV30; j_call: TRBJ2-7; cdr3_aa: CACTNHRVPNEQYF; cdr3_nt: TGTGCCTGCACGAACCACAGGGTTCCCAACGAGCAGTACTTC
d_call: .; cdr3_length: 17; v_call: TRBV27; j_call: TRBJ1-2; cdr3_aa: CASSSLWGVPNLYGYTF; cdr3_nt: TGTGCCAGCAGTTCCCTCTGGGGGGTCCCCAACCTCTATGGCTACACCTTC